The 5 T cell receptor beta chains listed next were all sequenced from one sample in a study of blood T cell repertoires in COVID-19. TCRdb's table, derived via immunoSEQ multiplex PCR, lists solely in-frame clones and lacks some. The sample includes around 180,000 clones, approximately 80% of them seen just once. The sample taken for sequencing was PBMCs or T cells enriched from blood (not recorded which). These receptors all stem from a man aged 50-60 years who had recovered from COVID-19.

V usage is TRBV7-8 and J usage is TRBJ2-2, with TRBD1 matching over 8 bases. Germline V gene lookup returns CDR1 SGHVS and CDR2 FQNEAQ. V dropped 8 bases and J dropped 1; count of bases not matched to a gene: 6. The CDR3 consists of 15 residues. The CDR3 region has the DNA TGTGCCAGCTGTAGGGGGACAGGGAACACCGGGGAGCTGTTTTTT. Translation gives CASCRGTGNTGELFF.

This clone is a singleton in its sample. This sequence joins TRBV2 and TRBJ1-1; D not certain. The germline gives CDR1 SNHLY, CDR2 FYNNEI. The CDR3 has 14 amino acids. Trimming removed 3 bases at V and 0 bases at J, with 8 bases between. The CDR3, as DNA: TGTGCCAGCAGTGATGTCGGGATGAACACTGAAGCTTTCTTT. Protein sequence: CASSDVGMNTEAFF.

The genes are TRBV5-4 and TRBJ2-2; 15 bases line up with TRBD2. The germline CDR1 and CDR2 sequences are SGHNT and YYREEE (reference sequence). The CDR3 has 16 residues. Germline trimming cut 4 bases from V and 7 bases from J; bases unmatched to any gene: 5. CDR3 DNA sequence: TGTGCCAGCAGCCCGGGACTAGCGGGGGGAAGCGGGGAGCTGTTTTTT. This translates into CASSPGLAGGSGELFF. The entire variable domain, with the rest obtained from reference TRBV5-4 and TRBJ2-2, is as follows: ETGVTQSPTHLIKTRGQQVTLRCSSQSGHNTVSWYQQALGQGPQFIFQYYREEENGRGNFPPRFSGLQFPNYSSELNVNALELDDSALYLCASSPGLAGGSGELFFGEGSRLTVL.

As for this clone: The junction and the germline gene differ at one end; a read error may be behind it. The chain joins TRBV7-7 to TRBJ2-3; 10 bases map to TRBD1. Germline values: CDR1 SSHAT, CDR2 FNYEAQ (reference sequence). CDR3 length: 15 amino acids. CDR3 sequence: CASSRGQGVSDTQYF. The CDR3 DNA sequence: TGTGCTAGCAGCCGCGGACAGGGGGTTTCGGATACGCAGTATTTT. The full variable domain, its missing parts supplied by reference TRBV7-7 and TRBJ2-3, is GAGVSQSPRYKVTKRGQDVTLRCDPISSHATLYWYQQALGQGPEFLTYFNYEAQPDKSGLPSDRFSAERPEGSISTLTIQRTEQRDSAMYRCASSRGQGVSDTQYFGPGTRLTVL.

The chain joins TRBV25-1 to TRBJ2-7, with 8 positions matching TRBD1. The length of the CDR3 is 16 residues. Unmatched junction bases numbered 10, after V lost 1 base and J lost 5 bases. Germline V CDR1 and CDR2: MGHDK, SYGVNS. The CDR3 region is CASSESDARGHHEQYF. CDR3 DNA sequence: TGTGCCAGCAGTGAATCCGATGCCAGGGGGCACCACGAGCAGTACTTC.